This TCR beta chain was captured by sequencing in a study of cytomegalovirus exposure and HLA in healthy donors (dated by TCRdb to 2015 to 2018). For context, the study as a whole: An earlier analysis of more than 550 of the donors reported 250 to 350 Gb of sequence data and 100 million to 120 million unique TCR beta sequences obtained from some 170 million T cells. An early release that covered about 640 HLA-typed donors contained around 300 gigabases of sequencing data and tens of millions of unique TCR sequences. The genetic ancestry cluster associated with self-reported Caucasian donors included about four fifths of the approximately 400 genotyped donors. The aim of the study was to test whether cataloging public T cell receptors could identify signatures of past pathogen exposure. The study used immunosequencing to profile the T cell repertoires of around 600 subjects and linked those repertoires to cytomegalovirus serostatus. Besides the first cohort of 666 subjects, a separate validation cohort made up of 95 to 150 different subjects was used. High-throughput TCR immunosequencing, statistical association of individual TCRs with disease status, and machine learning were combined to predict cytomegalovirus infection status. A later analysis re-analyzed previously published TCR beta repertoires from 666 donors and added high-resolution HLA genotyping to study TCR occurrence patterns. Rather than using new phenotypic data, the later analysis identified candidate immune exposures from TCR beta sequences and from how often those sequences occurred across donors. In an earlier analysis of around 540 of the donors, high-throughput TCR beta sequencing was used to judge whether each TCR beta V gene segment behaved as functional or pseudogenic. Alongside the repertoire data, information on donor age, sex, ethnicity and CMV serostatus was compiled. In a later genetic analysis, genome-wide SNP genotypes for about three fifths of the roughly 670 donors were used, and that subset was treated as a discovery cohort. All discovery cohort repertoires had been generated on a single sequencing platform. HLA typing included class I and class II loci at four-digit resolution. Typing coverage differed by locus: A, B, C, DRB1 and DQB1 were typed in about 620-640 donors, DQA1 in 522, DPA1 in roughly 590, and DPB1 in 400 to 490. Because of strong linkage in the cohort, roughly five DR-DQ haplotypes were treated as single units for association and clustering. Among around 400 genotyped donors of the cohort, an average of around 250,000 unique TCR beta nucleotide sequences was sequenced per donor, of which 15% to 20% were non-productive. Overall results and qualifications from the work: Because counts were too low, roughly 18 rarely observed V segments, including chromosome 9 orphons, were left out of the earlier analysis of over 550 of the donors. According to a later analysis, TCR association rates differed among HLA loci, with DRB1 alleles showing the most associated TCRs and HLA-C alleles showing the fewest. CMV serostatus was the only immune exposure information available for the cohort. HLA typing was unavailable for some donors at each locus, so association tests used only the typed subset. The classifier was reported to diagnose cytomegalovirus status with high specificity and sensitivity in both the original cohort and the validation cohort. Strong co-occurrence of HLA alleles, especially DR and DQ, made assigning TCR associations to individual alleles difficult. Presence/absence analyses assumed roughly uniform sequencing depth across donors, an assumption that may not hold. Linkage disequilibrium might explain the correlated functional status among segregating V segments, but an unknown experimental factor could not be excluded. An association between a missense DCLRE1C variant and V-gene and J-gene trimming of TCR beta chains was found in a later genetic analysis and replicated in an independent cohort. A cluster of highly shared sequence variants was judged likely to be a technical artifact of the sequencing pipeline. Most TCR sequences were observed very rarely across donors, whereas some public TCRs were present in many individuals. The 87-base-pair reads could not distinguish some IMGT-functional V segments, including TRBV6-2 and TRBV6-3, so those segments were excluded. A further reported finding was that TCR beta sequences accurately predicted the HLA-A and HLA-B alleles for most subjects in the first cohort. Compared with the approximately 670-donor mean, donors in an Asian-associated ancestry cluster had fewer N-insertions in productive TCRs, according to a later genetic analysis. In a later analysis, around 17,000 TCR beta sequences were associated with specific HLA alleles at a false discovery rate of 0.05. An earlier analysis of around 540 of the donors showed that most TCR beta V segments appeared in productive rearrangements either about 87% or about 30% of the time, which broadly matched IMGT annotations. Compared with equally common non-associated chains, HLA-associated TCR beta chains in a later analysis were more clonally expanded and had lower generation probabilities. Only TCR beta chains were sequenced in this cohort, and the absence of alpha or paired-chain data limited detectable features. According to a later analysis, most CMV-associated TCR beta chains appeared to be HLA-restricted, and the HLA associations seemed to be driven largely by CMV exposure. The authors suggested that the approach could potentially be extended to other disease states and immunological phenotypes. A total of some 180 TCR beta chains were listed by the study as associated with cytomegalovirus. Three of the identified cytomegalovirus-associated TCR beta chains were confirmed in vitro to be specific for cytomegalovirus antigens. In a later analysis, several top co-occurrence clusters were reported to appear linked to parvovirus B19, influenza, CMV and Epstein-Barr virus.

Comments on this clone: Its antigen is unknown. Per-base qualities were not stored, and no clone one base away is much larger.

The cohort consisted of 666 healthy bone marrow donors. All cohort members were sampled while nominally healthy, although unrecorded immune exposures were likely present. The donor was CMV seropositive and belonged to the group of 250 to 350 seropositive cohort members. Every donor gave a peripheral blood sample, and the peripheral blood mononuclear cells from that sample were used for TCR beta sequencing. Genomic DNA was extracted from the blood cell samples with the Qiagen DNeasy Blood Extraction Kit. Library prep was done by the immunoSEQ multiplex PCR assay. A mixture of 60 forward primers for TCR Vbeta segments and 13 reverse primers for TCR Jbeta segments was used in the multiplex PCR. A multiplex PCR assay on genomic DNA amplified the CDR3 region of rearranged TCR beta genes. On the Illumina HiSeq System, the amplified TCR beta libraries were sequenced as 87-base-pair reads. The authors' pipeline ran thus. In a later analysis, 70 million to 95 million unique TCR beta chains were counted across the 650 to 700 repertoires, and roughly 10 million of these chains were shared by at least two donors. A nearest-neighbor algorithm error-corrected the raw reads and collapsed the reads into unique sequences, merging closely related sequences to remove PCR and sequencing errors. To assign V, D and J gene segments, CDR3 sequences were aligned to IMGT reference sequences. Each retained sequence needed at least a six-nucleotide match to both a V gene segment and a J gene segment. A rearrangement counted as productive if the CDR3 had no stop codons and remained in frame with V and J, and every other rearrangement counted as non-productive. Following IMGT convention, CDR3 was defined as the stretch from the second conserved V-encoded cysteine up to the conserved J-encoded phenylalanine. The earlier analysis of fewer than 750 of the donors excluded sequences that lacked an unambiguous match to a single V gene segment. In an earlier analysis of approximately 590 of the donors, V segments were called functional above 56.7% productive rearrangements and were called segregating when the between-donor standard deviation exceeded 5%. A statistical classification framework was developed to diagnose cytomegalovirus status using the catalog of TCR beta chain sequences. In a later analysis, V and J genes were assigned by comparing TCR nucleotide sequences against IMGT/GENE-DB human TR gene sequences. A later analysis assigned CDR3 sequences and most-parsimonious VDJ recombination scenarios with the TCRdist pipeline. A later analysis defined each TCR beta chain by its CDR3 amino acid sequence plus V-gene family, and excluded reads lacking a unique V-gene family. A later analysis removed 600 or so highly shared, low-generation-probability nucleotide sequences to deal with suspected cross-contamination and a sequencing artifact. A later analysis calculated a clonal expansion index for each public chain from normalized within-repertoire ranks of inferred template counts. Generation probabilities in a later analysis came from a VDJ recombination model fitted to out-of-frame rearrangements, and those results were checked against IGoR. Hypergeometric tests were used in a later analysis to score TCR-TCR, TCR-HLA and TCR-CMV co-occurrence, with a repertoire-size bias correction applied to the TCR pairs. In a later analysis, false discovery rates were estimated by permuting HLA or CMV assignments 20 times. In a later analysis, co-occurring TCRs were grouped using DBSCAN, and TCRdist sequence similarity was added for clustering within HLA-allele-positive subsets. Repertoires with fewer than 30,000 or more than 120,000 public chains, plus five repertoires with anomalous nucleotide sharing, were excluded from co-occurrence clustering. TCRdb re-hosts the immuneACCESS table, in-frame sequences only. Its copies lack some clones; in the studies checked, an unresolved V gene accounts for under half of them, and the cause for the rest is not known. V, J and clone size are those of that table, while D and trimming were read from the DNA. The sample has about 200,000 clones on record, 81% of them singletons. The ten largest clones represent more than 3% of the sample.

The CDR3 runs 16 residues from the cysteine to the phenylalanine. Only the CDR3 DNA stays, 48 bases, in frame from base 1. V is trimmed back by 4 bases and J by 1 base, and the junction contains 10 bases that no gene match accounts for. CDR1 and CDR2 were assigned from the germline V gene (reference sequence) as SGHNT and YYREEE. Source material: PBMCs. The source of this sequence is a man aged 40-49 years in good health and CMV-seropositive. The receptor chain draws on TRBV5-4 and TRBJ2-7; a stretch of 8 junction bases matches TRBD1. Here the CDR3 is given as CASSRGQDPLSYEQYF. In nucleotide form, the sequence is TGTGCCAGCAGCCGGGGACAGGATCCTCTATCCTACGAGCAGTACTTC.